These 30 T cell receptor beta chains were sequenced from one sample in a study of cytomegalovirus exposure and HLA in healthy donors. A multiplex PCR was run with 60 Vbeta primers and 13 Jbeta primers. Sequencing used immunoSEQ multiplex PCR; TCRdb keeps in-frame clones, though not all of them. The repertoire holds about 180,000 clones, with about 79% as singletons. The sample taken for sequencing was PBMCs. The receptors derive from a girl aged 2-15 years in good health and CMV-seropositive.

J is TRBJ1-2 and V is TRBV11-3; TRBD1 might be the D (6 bases). The germline CDR1 and CDR2 sequences are SGHNT and YENEEA. The CDR3 is 12 residues long. V lost 11 bases, J lost 4 bases, and 14 bases lay in between. Here the CDR3 reads CAAGAGTYGYTF. The CDR3 bases are TGTGCCGCAGGGGCAGGGACCTATGGCTACACCTTC.

This sequence joins TRBV9 and TRBJ2-7; 9 bases are a match to TRBD1. Trimming cost V 2 bases and J 0 bases; bases outside gene matches: 6. Per germline, CDR1 SGDLS and CDR2 YYNGEE. The CDR3 has 16 amino acids. Here the CDR3 DNA reads TGTGCCAGCAGCGTGACAGGGGGATATGGCTCCTACGAGCAGTACTTC. This gives the protein CASSVTGGYGSYEQYF.

The chain carries TRBV4-2 and TRBJ1-3; D may be TRBD1 (5 bases). Germline V CDR1 and CDR2: LGHNA, YNFKEQ. Trimming took 4 bases from V and 0 from J, leaving 7 bases between them. The CDR3 covers 14 residues. CDR3 nucleotide sequence: TGTGCCAGCAGCCTGGACAACTCTGGAAACACCATATATTTT. The encoded protein is CASSLDNSGNTIYF.

Comments on this clone: The junction differs from germline at one of its ends, possibly a read error. The chain employs TRBV7-7 and TRBJ2-5, with D possibly TRBD2 on 5 matching bases. This CDR3 is built from 13 residues. The V gene's germline CDR1 is SSHAT and CDR2 FNYEAQ (reference sequence). This CDR3 is CASSRGALETQYF. The CDR3 nucleotides are TGTGCTAGCAGCCGGGGTGCGTTGGAGACCCAGTACTTC.

The chain employs TRBV7-6 and TRBJ1-1; D is possibly TRBD1 (6 bases). This CDR3 spans 13 amino acids. The V gene's germline CDR1 is SGHVS and CDR2 FNYEAQ. The ends were cut back, 5 bases at V and 5 bases at J, with 12 bases in the middle. The CDR3 DNA reads as TGTGCCAGCAGCGTCACAGGGTATACTGAAGCTTTCTTT. It yields the protein CASSVTGYTEAFF. The full variable domain, in which reference TRBV7-6 and TRBJ1-1 provide the parts outside the CDR3, is GAGVSQSPRYKVTKRGQDVALRCDPISGHVSLYWYRQALGQGPEFLTYFNYEAQQDKSGLPNDRFSAERPEGSISTLTIQRTEQRDSAMYRCASSVTGYTEAFFGQGTRLTVV.

V gene TRBV29-1 combines with J gene TRBJ1-2; D gene uncertain. With 4 bases removed from V and 2 bases from J, the gap between germline ends came to 8 bases. The germline CDR1 and CDR2 sequences are SQVTM and ANQGSEA. This CDR3 has 12 residues. CDR3 in DNA: TGCAGCGTTGGTTCCGTCAACTATGGCTACACCTTC. Its translation: CSVGSVNYGYTF.

The chain couples TRBV5-1 to TRBJ2-1; D might be TRBD2 (7 bases). Germline CDR1 SGHRS, CDR2 YFSETQ. The CDR3 runs 16 residues. V lost 5 bases and J lost 0, with 15 bases in between. DNA of the CDR3: TGCGCCAGCAGTCCCCTCCGGGGGGCCTCCTACAATGAGCAGTTCTTC. It encodes CASSPLRGASYNEQFF.

The genes are TRBV15 and TRBJ2-1; 7 bases agree with TRBD2. This CDR3 comprises 12 residues. Trimming removed 0 bases from V and 12 bases from J; junction bases left unmatched: 2. Germline CDR1 LNHNV, CDR2 YYDKDF (reference sequence). CDR3 residues: CATSRDGGGQFF. In nucleotides, the CDR3 is TGTGCCACCAGCAGAGATGGGGGGGGGCAGTTCTTC.

CDR3 amino acids: CASRGTGNPTDTQYF. The CDR3 DNA is TGTGCCAGTAGGGGGACAGGGAATCCGACAGATACGCAGTATTTT. The chain recombines TRBV19 with TRBJ2-3, with 9 bases lining up with TRBD1. V shed 6 bases, J shed 3 bases, and the junction held 7 bases outside the gene matches. CDR3 size: 15 residues. Germline V CDR1 and CDR2: LNHDA, SQIVND (reference sequence).

The V and J genes are TRBV4-1 and TRBJ2-1; 8 positions agree with TRBD2. With V trimmed by 0 bases and J by 3 bases, 10 bases remained unmatched. This CDR3 has 18 residues. Germline CDR1 MGHRA, CDR2 YSYEKL. CDR3 sequence: CASSQDFWGGGNYNEQFF. The CDR3 nucleotides read TGCGCCAGCAGCCAAGATTTTTGGGGCGGGGGGAACTACAATGAGCAGTTCTTC.

The rearrangement uses TRBV4-2 and TRBJ2-5, with TRBD1 identical over 7 bases. Germline CDR1 is LGHNA and CDR2 is YNFKEQ. The V and J ends lost 3 bases and 1 base, in that order; junction bases with no gene match: 11. The CDR3 is 17 amino acids. In DNA form, the CDR3 reads TGTGCCAGCAGCCACACCTACCCCGGGACAGCCCAAGAGACCCAGTACTTC. Translation: CASSHTYPGTAQETQYF.

This chain connects TRBV30 to TRBJ1-2; no clear D gene. CDR3 size: 15 residues. The V end was cut by 0 bases, the J end by 6 bases, with 17 bases between. CDR1 is GTSNPN, CDR2 SVGIG, per germline (reference sequence). The CDR3 loop reads CAWSVPGKGGHGYTF. In nucleotides, the CDR3 is TGTGCCTGGAGTGTACCGGGAAAAGGAGGGCATGGCTACACCTTC.

The chain joins TRBV25-1 to TRBJ2-1; 9 bases align to TRBD2. CDR1 MGHDK and CDR2 SYGVNS come from the germline V gene. The ends lost 6 bases at V and 6 bases at J; junction bases unmatched: 15. This CDR3 has 17 amino acids. The CDR3 loop is CASSSSGSPLPGNEQFF. Here the CDR3 DNA reads TGTGCCAGCAGCAGTAGCGGGAGTCCACTCCCCGGCAATGAGCAGTTCTTC.

This clone was recorded a few times. This chain connects TRBV7-2 to TRBJ1-1, with D unresolved. V was cut by 3 bases and J by 1 base, with 6 bases left in between. Germline V gene sequence: CDR1 SGHTA, CDR2 FQGNSA. The CDR3 loop spans 13 amino acids. CDR3 sequence: CASSLARNTEAFF. CDR3 nucleotide sequence: TGTGCCAGCAGCTTGGCCAGGAACACTGAAGCTTTCTTT.

CDR3: CASSSLRGTGELFF. For the CDR3, the DNA is TGCGCCAGCAGCTCCCTACGGGGCACCGGGGAGCTGTTTTTT. V is TRBV5-1 and J is TRBJ2-2, with D possibly matching TRBD2 (5 bases). The CDR3 has 14 amino acids. Germline CDR1 reads SGHRS; CDR2 reads YFSETQ. V gave up 3 bases and J gave up 4 bases, with 10 bases separating them.

This clone was picked up one time. The chain couples TRBV30 to TRBJ1-5; TRBD1 matches 11 bases. V gave up 4 bases and J gave up 7 bases; unmatched junction bases: 6. The CDR3 spans 14 residues. Per germline, CDR1 GTSNPN and CDR2 SVGIG (reference sequence). The CDR3, as DNA: TGTGCCTGGACCGGGACAGGGGGAGGCCAGCCCCAGCATTTT. Residues: CAWTGTGGGQPQHF.

The gene calls are TRBV5-4 and TRBJ2-4, with 8 bases fitting TRBD2. The V gene end was trimmed by 3 bases and the J gene end by 4 bases; junction bases not matched to a gene: 15. CDR3 length: 18 residues. Germline-derived CDR1 and CDR2 are SGHNT and YYREEE (reference sequence). CDR3 sequence reads: CASSYPGGRVEGKNIQYF. CDR3 sequence (DNA): TGTGCCAGCAGCTACCCGGGGGGGCGGGTTGAGGGAAAAAACATTCAGTACTTC.

Remarks on this clone: Other DNA sequences in this specimen translate into the identical CDR3. The chain joins TRBV29-1 to TRBJ2-2, with TRBD1 as a possible D gene (5 bases). Germline-derived CDR1 and CDR2 are SQVTM and ANQGSEA. V dropped 6 bases and J dropped 3 bases, with 5 bases sitting between them. The CDR3 is 11 residues long. In DNA form, the CDR3 reads TGCAGCGTCAGGGACACCGGGGAGCTGTTTTTT. Its translation is CSVRDTGELFF.

This rearrangement joins TRBV2 to TRBJ2-4; tentatively, D is TRBD2 (6 bases). CDR1 and CDR2 from the germline V gene are SNHLY and FYNNEI. Trimming removed 8 bases at V and 0 bases at J, with 11 bases between. The CDR3 is 14 residues long. The DNA for the CDR3 is TGTGCCAGCGGGGGGATACTAGCCAAAAACATTCAGTACTTC. Translation: CASGGILAKNIQYF.

The V call is TRBV28, the J call TRBJ2-5; possibly TRBD1 for D (6 bases). V dropped 7 bases and J dropped 2 bases, with 14 bases sitting between them. Germline V lookup: CDR1 MDHEN, CDR2 SYDVKM. The CDR3 covers 14 residues. The DNA for the CDR3 is TGTGCCAGCAATCAGCCGGGACATCAAGAGACCCAGTACTTC. As protein: CASNQPGHQETQYF.

The rearrangement uses TRBV9 and TRBJ1-5; D remains unclear. From germline, CDR1 is SGDLS and CDR2 YYNGEE. The V end was cut by 0 bases, the J end by 9 bases, with 10 bases between. CDR3 length equals 13 residues. In DNA form, the CDR3 reads TGTGCCAGCAGCGTAGGAGACTCGTCGCCCCAGCATTTT. Protein: CASSVGDSSPQHF.

The rearrangement uses TRBV12-1 and TRBJ1-1; TRBD1, the table's D call, lacks a check against the DNA. TRBV12-1 is classified as a pseudogene. This CDR3 contains 15 residues. CDR3 sequence (DNA): TGTGCCAGCAGCTTTGCGGCAAGGCAGGGCCCTGAAGCTTTCTTT. Its protein product is CASSFAARQGPEAFF.

The chain has TRBV28 and TRBJ2-7, with 10 positions matching TRBD1. The CDR3 is made up of 15 amino acids. In germline, CDR1 is MDHEN, CDR2 SYDVKM. V was clipped by 2 bases and J by 3 bases; unmatched bases: 4. The CDR3 nucleotides read TGTGCCAGCAGTTTAGAGGGGACAGGGGTCTACGAGCAGTACTTC. Translating gives CASSLEGTGVYEQYF.

The chain has TRBV29-1 and TRBJ1-1, with 8 bases matching TRBD1. CDR3 length: 12 residues. Germline trimming cut 6 bases from V and 6 bases from J; bases unmatched to any gene: 6. Germline V CDR1 and CDR2: SQVTM, ANQGSEA. CDR3 residues: CSVGTGTAEAFF. As DNA, the CDR3 is TGCAGCGTCGGGACAGGTACCGCTGAAGCTTTCTTT.

The V and J genes are TRBV10-1 and TRBJ2-1; TRBD2 matches at 7 bases. CDR3 length equals 15 residues. Germline V gene lookup returns CDR1 WNHNN and CDR2 SYGVQD (reference sequence). V shed 4 bases and J 6 bases; nucleotides not matched to a gene: 9. CDR3 sequence: CASSVITSEGNEQFF. DNA for the CDR3: TGCGCCAGCAGTGTTATTACTAGCGAGGGCAATGAGCAGTTCTTC.

J is TRBJ2-2 and V is TRBV10-3; 8 positions match TRBD2. Germline CDR1 reads ENHRY; CDR2 reads SYGVKD. This CDR3 spans 14 amino acids. V lost 4 bases, J lost 6 bases, and 4 bases stayed unmatched. The CDR3 nucleotides read TGTGCCATCAGTGTCACGGGAGGGTCCGGGGAGCTGTTTTTT. This sequence encodes CAISVTGGSGELFF.

The chain couples TRBV4-2 to TRBJ2-3; 8 nucleotides match TRBD1. The junction had 4 bases not matched to a gene; V was cut back by 3 bases and J by 2 bases. Germline V gene sequence: CDR1 LGHNA, CDR2 YNFKEQ. The CDR3 is 15 amino acids. CDR3 sequence (DNA): TGTGCCAGCAGCCAGGGGACAGGAAACACAGATACGCAGTATTTT. This codes for CASSQGTGNTDTQYF.

J is TRBJ2-7 and V is TRBV6-6; 9 bases line up with TRBD1. Germline V gene lookup returns CDR1 MNHNY and CDR2 SVGAGI (reference sequence). The CDR3 has 13 amino acids. The trim removed 7 bases at V and 6 bases at J, leaving 7 bases unmatched. The CDR3 spells CASTGTGYGEQYF. The CDR3, as DNA: TGTGCCAGCACCGGGACAGGGTATGGCGAGCAGTACTTC.

This clone was detected only a few times. The J gene is TRBJ1-1, the V gene TRBV25-1; TRBD1 aligns across 7 bases. The germline V gene has CDR1 MGHDK and CDR2 SYGVNS. V was clipped by 7 bases and J by 3 bases; unmatched bases: 2. The CDR3 runs to 12 residues. In DNA form, the CDR3 reads TGTGCCAGCATGGGACAGTACACTGAAGCTTTCTTT. It yields the protein CASMGQYTEAFF.

The chain links TRBV30 to TRBJ1-1, with TRBD1 matching over 7 bases. The junction had 9 bases not matched to a gene; V was cut back by 0 bases and J by 2 bases. CDR1 and CDR2 (germline): GTSNPN, SVGIG (reference sequence). The CDR3 consists of 16 residues. CDR3 bases: TGTGCCTGGAGTGTGAGGGGGCGGATGGTTAACACTGAAGCTTTCTTT. It codes for CAWSVRGRMVNTEAFF.